The TCR beta chain under discussion was sequenced for a study of cytomegalovirus exposure and HLA in healthy donors. PCR employed 60 Vbeta and 13 Jbeta primers. TCRdb's table, derived via immunoSEQ multiplex PCR, lists solely in-frame clones and lacks some. The repertoire has nearly 200,000 clones, 75% to 80% of them found once; the top ten carry roughly 2.1%. Looked up from germline, CDR1 is SGHRS and CDR2 is YFSETQ. The CDR3 consists of 16 residues. V shed 3 bases and J 3 bases; nucleotides not matched to a gene: 7. This clone was observed a single time. Sequenced sample: PBMCs. This TCR was sampled from a woman aged 25 to 45 in good health and CMV-seropositive. The chain is built from TRBV5-1 and TRBJ1-4; 8 positions agree with TRBD1. This CDR3 is CASSSWTGSSNEKLFF. The CDR3 DNA is TGCGCCAGCAGCTCCTGGACAGGGTCTTCTAATGAAAAACTGTTTTTT.